This T cell receptor beta chain was recovered during a study of blood T cells in healthy people across ages. Study findings and constraints: Measured against age, TCR beta diversity per million T cells decreased in a roughly linear manner.

CDR3 length: 15 residues. Per germline, CDR1 SGHDT and CDR2 YYEEEE. Trimming removed 3 bases at V and 4 bases at J, with 16 bases between. Those donating, healthy Caucasian individuals from Russia, were aged about 6 to 95. Combining a sample-barcoded 5' primer with a J-beta primer mix, a second PCR ran for roughly 6 to 12 cycles. TCRdb fed the 5' RACE reads into MiXCR, producing one record per CDR3 protein. The data contain approximately 670,000 distinct CDR3 sequences, around 38% of them seen just once; the ten biggest clones take up approximately 31%. About this clonotype: The target antigen is unknown.

The chain uses TRBV5-6 and TRBJ1-1; D call uncertain. Sequencing input: blood. The receptor comes from a man aged 80 or over in good health. In nucleotides, the CDR3 is TGTGCCAGCAGCTCAGTTGTTACGTCTGCCACTGAAGCTTTCTTT. It codes for CASSSVVTSATEAFF. The full variable domain, in which reference TRBV5-6 and TRBJ1-1 provide the parts outside the CDR3, is DAGVTQSPTHLIKTRGQQVTLRCSPKSGHDTVSWYQQALGQGPQFIFQYYEEEERQRGNFPDRFSGHQFPNYSSELNVNALLLGDSALYLCASSSVVTSATEAFFGQGTRLTVV.